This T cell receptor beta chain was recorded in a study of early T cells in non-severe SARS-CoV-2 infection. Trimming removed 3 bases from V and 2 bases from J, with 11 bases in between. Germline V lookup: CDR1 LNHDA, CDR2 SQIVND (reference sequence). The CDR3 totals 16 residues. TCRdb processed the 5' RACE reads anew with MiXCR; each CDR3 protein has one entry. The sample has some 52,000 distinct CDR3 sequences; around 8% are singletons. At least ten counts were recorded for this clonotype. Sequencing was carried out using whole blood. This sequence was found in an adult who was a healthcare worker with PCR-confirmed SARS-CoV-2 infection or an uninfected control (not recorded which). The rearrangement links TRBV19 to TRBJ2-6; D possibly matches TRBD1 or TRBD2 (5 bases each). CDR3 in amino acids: CASSIERGAGANVLTF. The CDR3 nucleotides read TGTGCCAGTAGTATTGAACGAGGGGCTGGGGCCAACGTCCTGACTTTC.